This TCR beta chain emerged from a study of T cells in Graves' hyperthyroidism and ophthalmopathy (dated by TCRdb to about 2019). About the full investigation: Peripheral blood was collected at initial diagnosis, before any treatment. TCR Vbeta CDR3 sequencing of 135 peripheral blood samples (under 45 ophthalmopathy, 75 hyperthyroidism and roughly 17 progressor patients) is reported in the paper. Whether ophthalmopathy could be predicted prospectively was tested in an independent validation cohort made up of 18 to 20 hyperthyroidism patients plus 17 patients who later progressed to ophthalmopathy. The 95 to 100 discovery patients were randomly split 7:3 into training and test sets. To identify distinguishing TCR V-J signatures, a discovery cohort of 90 to 100 patients was used, comprising 40 to 45 with Graves' ophthalmopathy and 57 with stable Graves' hyperthyroidism. Thyroid tissue and blood T-cell repertoires from about 6 Graves' hyperthyroidism patients were also compared in the study. After blood sampling, hyperthyroidism patients were treated with methimazole at a starting dose of 30 mg daily, and ophthalmopathy patients were treated with high-dose intravenous methylprednisolone. General conclusions and limits of the study: In cross-validation, a model built on a 13 V-J signature told ophthalmopathy apart from stable hyperthyroidism with about 90% sensitivity and around 81% specificity, and in testing the same model reached 80%/75%. In validation, the model predicted progression to ophthalmopathy a median of about 6 months before onset, with 65% to 71% sensitivity and around 76% specificity. Sample size was not statistically predetermined, and investigators were not blinded to group allocation. Most expanded thyroid clonotypes (frequency above 0.001) were also found in blood, which suggests that blood repertoires may mirror thyroid immune responses.

The TCR beta CDR3 regions were amplified from RNA transcripts. For the first round of RT-PCR on the TCR CDR3, the HTBI primer set was used together with the Qiagen OneStep RT-PCR kit. A second multiplex PCR round built the libraries, followed by size selection and purification. Sequencing of the libraries was done on an Illumina HiSeq2000 using paired-end 100 bp reads. The paper's processing steps were these. SOAPnuke was used to process the raw data, throwing out any read that contained adapters or uncalled bases, had a mean Phred below 15, or lacked an exact constant-primer or identifier match. High-quality paired reads were merged with COPE v1.2.5, and unique nucleotide sequences were defined as clonotypes. MiTCR v1.1 was used to align clonotypes to the IMGT TRBV, TRBD and TRBJ reference segments. The analysis included only V-J combinations with a frequency above 0.0001, which together covered about 99% of the repertoires. The TCS score was defined as the ratio of F50 (clonal expansion) to E x V (chaos), calculated using BLOSUM62-based TCRdist between CDR3 peptides within each V-J. Welch's t-statistics and random forest reduced around 510 V-J features to 13, which were used in a naive Bayes classifier (R e1071). TCRdb cleaned the public reads at Q25 with fastp, built clones with MiXCR and kept in-frame beta chains. When rows share a CDR3 protein, they turn into one entry using the most common DNA and genes. The V and J calls here are based on TCRdb, not the publication. Present in this sample are a few hundred thousand distinct CDR3 sequences, roughly a sixth of which were seen just once. The top ten clones comprise 3% to 4% of the sample.

Ophthalmopathy patients had moderately to severely active disease, Clinical Activity Score of at least 3, NOSPECS grade of at least 4, and duration under 3 months. Exclusion was applied to patients with uncontrolled infections, other autoimmune diseases, pregnancy or lactation. Diagnoses were based on clinical symptoms, serum thyroxine and TRAb, thyroid ultrasound and orbital computed tomography. Ficoll-Paque density gradient centrifugation was used to isolate PBMCs from approximately 10 ml of fresh peripheral blood. Total RNA was extracted with Trizol reagent, and quality was checked on an Agilent 2100 Bioanalyzer. Many counts were recorded for this clonotype. Its antigen remains undetermined. Base qualities were left out, and no much larger clone turns up one base away. Trimming removed 5 bases from V and 8 bases from J; the gene matches leave 6 bases unexplained. The CDR3 holds 15 amino acids from the cysteine to the phenylalanine. The read is trimmed to its CDR3 DNA, 45 bases read in frame from base 1. CDR1 and CDR2 are drawn from the germline V gene: SNHLY, FYNNEI.

The sequence is built from TRBV2 and TRBJ2-1; 13 central bases correspond to TRBD2. The source of this sequence is a middle-aged woman with Graves' ophthalmopathy. Input material: blood. The sequenced DNA: TGTGCCAGCAGTCCCGGACTAGCGGGAGTATATGAGCAGTTCTTC. Its coded protein is CASSPGLAGVYEQFF.